Presented here are 15 T cell receptor beta chains from one specimen sequenced in a study of blood T cell repertoires in COVID-19. Method: immunoSEQ multiplex PCR; TCRdb's copy keeps in-frame clones and lacks some. The sample has 200,000 to 300,000 clones; approximately 90% are singletons. Material: peripheral blood. The source is a man in his sixties who had recovered from COVID-19.

This chain joins TRBV6-5 and TRBJ2-3, with 12 bases fitting TRBD2. CDR1 is MNHEY and CDR2 is SVGAGI in the germline V gene. The junction had 5 bases not matched to a gene; V was cut back by 4 bases and J by 6 bases. This CDR3 contains 15 residues. The CDR3 loop is CASSSLAGGTDTQYF. The CDR3 region has the DNA TGTGCCAGCAGTTCTCTAGCGGGGGGGACGGATACGCAGTATTTT.

This clone was recorded only once. This rearrangement joins TRBV19 to TRBJ1-2, with D unclear. CDR3 length equals 14 residues. The V gene lost 5 bases and the J gene lost 1 base, with 11 bases spanning the gap. Germline assignment: CDR1 LNHDA and CDR2 SQIVND (reference sequence). The CDR3 sequence is CASSYGGNNYGYTF. CDR3 DNA sequence: TGTGCCAGTAGTTACGGAGGGAATAACTATGGCTACACCTTC.

This chain links TRBV12-3 or TRBV12-4 with TRBJ1-2, with 7 bases identical to TRBD1. V shed 8 bases, J shed 2 bases, and the junction held 5 bases outside the gene matches. The length of the CDR3 is 13 residues. The CDR3 DNA is TGTGCCAGCCTTGGACAGGCGAACTATGGCTACACCTTC. Encoded protein: CASLGQANYGYTF.

This chain joins TRBV7-2 and TRBJ1-1; possible D gene TRBD1, 5 bases. CDR3 length: 16 amino acids. The V end lost 1 base, the J end lost 0 bases, and 12 bases lay between the germline ends. Looked up from germline, CDR1 is SGHTA and CDR2 is FQGNSA. DNA of the CDR3: TGTGCCAGCAGCTTAGAATCGACAGTTATGAACACTGAAGCTTTCTTT. Protein: CASSLESTVMNTEAFF.

This chain uses TRBV6-2 or TRBV6-3 with TRBJ1-2; TRBD1 is a possible D gene (5 bases). Trimming removed 2 bases from V and 5 bases from J, with 15 bases in between. The CDR3 is made up of 15 amino acids. Germline CDR1 MNHEY, CDR2 SVGEGT. CDR3 bases: TGTGCCAGCAGTTACGGTGGGGGACTGCGTTATGGCTACACCTTC. It codes for CASSYGGGLRYGYTF.

The chain uses TRBV11-2 and TRBJ2-2, with 10 positions matching TRBD1. Germline V lookup: CDR1 SGHAT, CDR2 FQNNGV. The CDR3 is 14 amino acids. V was pared by 3 bases and J by 7 bases, with 2 bases of the junction left unmatched. The CDR3 nucleotides read TGTGCCAGCAGCTTGACAGGGGGCGTCGGGGAGCTGTTTTTT. It specifies CASSLTGGVGELFF.

The V gene is TRBV19, the J gene TRBJ2-6; 9 positions match TRBD1. After removal of 6 bases from V and 1 base from J, the junction contained 10 bases not matched to a gene. Germline CDR1 is LNHDA and CDR2 is SQIVND (reference sequence). This CDR3 spans 18 amino acids. The CDR3 is CASRGDRAYSSGANVLTF. Written as DNA, the CDR3 is TGTGCCAGTAGAGGGGACAGGGCTTACTCGTCTGGGGCCAACGTCCTGACTTTC.

The V and J genes are TRBV19 and TRBJ2-3, with 9 bases matching TRBD1. This CDR3 region has 16 residues. The J segment lost 6 bases and the V segment lost 6 bases, leaving 13 bases of the junction unmatched. Germline values: CDR1 LNHDA, CDR2 SQIVND (reference sequence). CDR3 bases: TGTGCCAGTAGCCCGAGCACCGGGACAGGGCGGGATACGCAGTATTTT. Translation gives CASSPSTGTGRDTQYF.

This clone appeared a single time. The chain recombines TRBV29-1 with TRBJ1-2; no reliable D call. The germline CDR1 and CDR2 sequences are SQVTM and ANQGSEA. Trimming removed 2 bases at V and 1 base at J, with 8 bases between. The CDR3 has 13 amino acids. The CDR3 nucleotides read TGCAGCGTTGAATCACAAGTTAACTATGGCTACACCTTC. Translating it yields CSVESQVNYGYTF. Looking up the rest from reference TRBV29-1 and TRBJ1-2 gives the full variable domain: SAVISQKPSRDICQRGTSLTIQCQVDSQVTMMFWYRQQPGQSLTLIATANQGSEATYESGFVIDKFPISRPNLTFSTLTVSNMSPEDSSIYLCSVESQVNYGYTFGSGTRLTVV.

With regard to this clone: A read error may produce the germline difference seen at one junction end. The CDR3 DNA reads as TGCGCCAGCACTGAGTGGAGGGACCATCAAGAGACCCAGTACTTC. Its protein product is CASTEWRDHQETQYF. The chain is built from TRBV10-1 and TRBJ2-5, with D possibly matching TRBD2 (6 bases). Germline V gene sequence: CDR1 WNHNN, CDR2 SYGVQD (reference sequence). This CDR3 has 15 amino acids.

This sequence joins TRBV10-2 and TRBJ1-2; maybe TRBD1 (5 bases). The CDR3 is made up of 17 amino acids. V lost 3 bases to trimming and J lost 4 bases, with 21 bases between them. CDR1 and CDR2 from the germline V gene are WSHSY and SAAADI. The CDR3, as DNA: TGCGCCAGCAGTGATAGGGCAGGGCCCTGGCTGGTCTATGGCTACACCTTC. This gives the protein CASSDRAGPWLVYGYTF.

About this clone itself: Mismatch with germline at one junction end may stem from a read error. CDR3 coding DNA: TGTGCCAGCAGTGCAACCGGGACAGGGCTTCCCTCATTC. Protein: CASSATGTGLPSF. J is TRBJ1-2 and V is TRBV6-4, with TRBD1 identical over 9 bases. The CDR3 runs 13 residues. Germline lookup yields CDR1 MRHNA and CDR2 SNTAGT.

This chain links TRBV19 with TRBJ2-7; 12 bases are shared with TRBD1. CDR3 length: 16 amino acids. V dropped 6 bases and J dropped 5; count of bases not matched to a gene: 11. Germline V CDR1 and CDR2: LNHDA, SQIVND (reference sequence). The CDR3 spells CASSDRDRGLRNEQYF. The CDR3 DNA is TGTGCCAGTAGCGACCGGGACAGGGGGCTAAGAAACGAGCAGTACTTC.

The chain employs TRBV7-3 and TRBJ2-2, with D maybe TRBD1 (6 bases). This CDR3 comprises 14 residues. V was shortened by 5 bases and J by 4 bases, with 11 bases between the two germline ends. Germline assignment: CDR1 SGHTA and CDR2 FQGTGA. CDR3 loop: CASSPGTITGELFF. The CDR3 DNA sequence: TGTGCCAGCAGCCCAGGGACAATCACCGGGGAGCTGTTTTTT. Based on the CDR3 plus reference TRBV7-3 and TRBJ2-2, the full variable domain is GAGVSQTPSNKVTEKGKYVELRCDPISGHTALYWYRQSLGQGPEFLIYFQGTGAADDSGLPNDRFFAVRPEGSVSTLKIQRTERGDSAVYLCASSPGTITGELFFGEGSRLTVL.

V and J are TRBV19 and TRBJ1-2; weak D call: TRBD1 (5 bases). CDR1 is LNHDA and CDR2 is SQIVND in the germline V gene (reference sequence). V was clipped by 5 bases and J by 8 bases, with 12 bases between them. The CDR3 covers 12 residues. CDR3 amino acids: CASSPDKDGYTF. The CDR3 DNA reads TGTGCCAGTAGTCCGGACAAAGACGGCTACACCTTC.